The 20 T cell receptor beta chains given below trace back to one sample, sequenced in a study of PD-1 blockade in classical Hodgkin lymphoma. As for time point: cycle 4 day 1 (C4D1), after 6 weeks of nivolumab. All the patients suffered relapse after autologous stem cell transplantation, and brentuximab vedotin exposure differed. Assay: immunoSEQ multiplex PCR; the TCRdb copy retains only in-frame clones and omits some. The sample yields tens of thousands of clones, roughly 87% seen once. The source material was peripheral blood mononuclear cells (PBMCs), sampled before the fourth cycle of nivolumab. These TCRs come from a human donor with classical Hodgkin lymphoma.

The rearrangement links TRBV5-1 to TRBJ2-2; D is uncertain. CDR1 and CDR2 (germline): SGHRS, YFSETQ. This CDR3 spans 14 amino acids. V lost 4 bases and J lost 6, with 13 bases in between. The CDR3 sequence: CASSPNVGAGELFF. In DNA, the CDR3 is TGCGCCAGCAGCCCTAACGTAGGTGCCGGGGAGCTGTTTTTT.

The chain couples TRBV5-1 to TRBJ2-7, with TRBD1 matching 8 bases. CDR1 and CDR2 (germline): SGHRS, YFSETQ. V was clipped by 3 bases and J by 2 bases; unmatched bases: 10. This CDR3 comprises 16 residues. The CDR3 loop is CASSSKGQGGAYEQYF. Written as DNA, the CDR3 is TGCGCCAGCAGCTCGAAAGGACAGGGTGGGGCCTACGAGCAGTACTTC. The full variable domain, with the rest looked up from reference TRBV5-1 and TRBJ2-7, is KAGVTQTPRYLIKTRGQQVTLSCSPISGHRSVSWYQQTPGQGLQFLFEYFSETQRNKGNFPGRFSGRQFSNSRSEMNVSTLELGDSALYLCASSSKGQGGAYEQYFGPGTRLTVT.

This clone showed up just once. The J gene is TRBJ1-2, the V gene TRBV28; D unclear. Trimming removed 6 bases at V and 8 bases at J, with 22 bases between. Germline V CDR1 and CDR2: MDHEN, SYDVKM. CDR3 length equals 15 residues. The CDR3 protein is CASSPRTADYGGYTF. The CDR3 DNA reads TGTGCCAGCAGCCCAAGGACGGCGGACTATGGGGGCTACACCTTC.

The chain links TRBV7-9 to TRBJ2-3; TRBD1 agrees at 8 bases. V lost 1 base, J lost 1 base, and 4 bases stayed unmatched. The CDR3 contains 16 residues. Germline V gene data show CDR1 as SEHNR and CDR2 as FQNEAQ (reference sequence). This chain's CDR3 is CASSLEGDRRTDTQYF. CDR3 in DNA: TGTGCCAGCAGCTTAGAGGGGGACAGGCGCACAGATACGCAGTATTTT.

The chain has TRBV6-1 and TRBJ1-4; D is possibly TRBD1 (6 bases). CDR3 length: 14 residues. Trimming cost V 2 bases and J 8 bases, with 12 bases left between them. Germline assignment: CDR1 MNHNS and CDR2 SASEGT. The CDR3 nucleotides read TGTGCCAGCAGTGAATTAGGGGGGAGGGAAAAACTGTTTTTT. Protein: CASSELGGREKLFF.

V gene TRBV11-2 combines with J gene TRBJ2-7; perhaps TRBD2 as D (7 bases). Germline CDR1 is SGHAT and CDR2 is FQNNGV. Trimming stripped 3 bases from V and 12 bases from J, with 18 bases between. CDR3 length equals 13 residues. The CDR3 is CASSFRPGRGTYF. The CDR3 nucleotides are TGTGCCAGCAGCTTTCGTCCAGGGAGGGGGACGTACTTC.

This rearrangement joins TRBV9 to TRBJ1-3; D is ambiguous. From germline, CDR1 is SGDLS and CDR2 YYNGEE. This CDR3 comprises 16 residues. Between the trimmed V and J ends, which lost 3 bases and 0 bases, there was a span of 13 bases. The CDR3 coding sequence is TGTGCCAGCAGCGCCGTTGGCAGCGCCTCTGGAAACACCATATATTTT. Translated: CASSAVGSASGNTIYF. The full variable domain, in which reference TRBV9 and TRBJ1-3 provide the parts outside the CDR3, is DSGVTQTPKHLITATGQRVTLRCSPRSGDLSVYWYQQSLDQGLQFLIQYYNGEERAKGNILERFSAQQFPDLHSELNLSSLELGDSALYFCASSAVGSASGNTIYFGEGSWLTVV.

The chain couples TRBV6-6 to TRBJ2-7; 7 bases are shared with TRBD1. With 0 bases clipped from V and 2 bases from J, the junction kept 1 base outside the gene matches. The CDR3 totals 14 residues. Germline V gene lookup returns CDR1 MNHNY and CDR2 SVGAGI (reference sequence). The DNA of the CDR3 is TGTGCCAGCAGTTACTCTGACAGGGCCTACGAGCAGTACTTC. Encoded protein: CASSYSDRAYEQYF.

The chain recombines TRBV4-1 with TRBJ1-5; 12 positions agree with TRBD1. CDR1 and CDR2 from the germline V gene are MGHRA and YSYEKL. The CDR3 covers 17 residues. The V and J ends lost 2 bases and 7 bases, in that order; junction bases with no gene match: 9. The DNA for the CDR3 is TGCGCCAGCAGCCAAACCCCCGGGACAGGGGGCGCACAGCCCCAGCATTTT. This gives the protein CASSQTPGTGGAQPQHF.

The V gene is TRBV28, the J gene TRBJ2-7; 8 bases are a match to TRBD1. V lost 6 bases and J lost 0; bases outside the gene matches: 7. This CDR3 has 15 amino acids. Per the germline V gene, CDR1 is MDHEN and CDR2 is SYDVKM. The CDR3 is CASRPTGAFSYEQYF. The CDR3 coding sequence is TGTGCCAGCAGACCGACAGGGGCCTTCTCCTACGAGCAGTACTTC.

The chain combines TRBV5-1 with TRBJ2-7; D is unresolved. This CDR3 has 13 residues. Germline values: CDR1 SGHRS, CDR2 YFSETQ. V was trimmed by 2 bases and J by 7 bases, leaving 13 bases between them. The CDR3 sequence: CASSFGPNWEQYF. CDR3 sequence (DNA): TGCGCCAGCAGCTTTGGCCCAAACTGGGAGCAGTACTTC.

The chain has TRBV28 and TRBJ2-3, with TRBD1 as a possible D gene (6 bases). The CDR3 extends over 15 amino acids. Germline CDR1 and CDR2: MDHEN and SYDVKM. Deletions cut 6 bases from V and 0 bases from J, with 13 bases between. This CDR3 is CASSNPGHSTDTQYF. In DNA form, the CDR3 reads TGTGCCAGCAGCAACCCGGGACACAGCACAGATACGCAGTATTTT.

The chain employs TRBV7-9 and TRBJ1-6, with TRBD1 as a possible D gene (6 bases). This CDR3 is 14 amino acids long. Germline V CDR1 and CDR2: SEHNR, FQNEAQ (reference sequence). The V and J ends lost 4 bases and 7 bases respectively, with 11 bases between them. The CDR3 region is CASSSTGSNSPLHF. In DNA form, the CDR3 reads TGTGCCAGCAGCTCAACAGGGAGCAATTCACCCCTCCACTTT.

The J gene is TRBJ2-7, the V gene TRBV7-9; D is unclear. The CDR3 contains 12 residues. Trimming left V 1 base short and J 6 bases short, with 7 bases between. Germline V lookup: CDR1 SEHNR, CDR2 FQNEAQ (reference sequence). CDR3 sequence reads: CASSLVPVEQYF. The CDR3 region has the DNA TGTGCCAGCAGCTTAGTCCCCGTCGAGCAGTACTTC.

CDR3 bases: TGCGCCAGCAGCTTGGAAGCCAGGGGCTACGAGCAGTACTTC. Amino acid sequence: CASSLEARGYEQYF. The chain combines TRBV5-1 with TRBJ2-7; D might be TRBD1 (6 bases). This CDR3 is 14 amino acids long. V was trimmed by 0 bases and J by 3 bases, leaving 10 bases between them. The germline V gene encodes CDR1 SGHRS and CDR2 YFSETQ.

The chain links TRBV7-9 to TRBJ1-2, with 7 positions matching TRBD1. This CDR3 spans 16 amino acids. After removal of 5 bases from V and 2 bases from J, the junction contained 11 bases not matched to a gene. CDR1 and CDR2 from the germline V gene are SEHNR and FQNEAQ (reference sequence). The CDR3, as DNA: TGTGCCAGCAGCCCCGGGGGGGGACAGCAGAACTATGGCTACACCTTC. It is translated as CASSPGGGQQNYGYTF.

The chain has TRBV28 and TRBJ1-5; no reliable D call. V lost 11 bases and J 1 base, leaving 12 bases between the germline ends. The CDR3 sequence is 13 residues long. Germline V gene data show CDR1 as MDHEN and CDR2 as SYDVKM. The DNA of the CDR3 is TGTGCCTACGGGTCTGGGAGCAATCAGCCCCAGCATTTT. Protein sequence: CAYGSGSNQPQHF.

The J gene is TRBJ2-7, the V gene TRBV19; D gene uncertain. Deletions cut 6 bases from V and 2 bases from J, with 8 bases between. The germline V gene has CDR1 LNHDA and CDR2 SQIVND (reference sequence). This CDR3 is built from 12 residues. CDR3 sequence reads: CASRDEAYEQYF. Here the CDR3 DNA reads TGTGCCAGTAGGGACGAGGCCTACGAGCAGTACTTC. The full variable domain, its missing parts supplied by reference TRBV19 and TRBJ2-7, is DGGITQSPKYLFRKEGQNVTLSCEQNLNHDAMYWYRQDPGQGLRLIYYSQIVNDFQKGDIAEGYSVSREKKESFPLTVTSAQKNPTAFYLCASRDEAYEQYFGPGTRLTVT.

The rearrangement links TRBV19 to TRBJ2-7; TRBD2 matches at 7 bases. Germline CDR1 reads LNHDA; CDR2 reads SQIVND (reference sequence). Unmatched junction bases numbered 5, after V lost 0 bases and J lost 3 bases. The CDR3 length is 15 residues. The CDR3 coding sequence is TGTGCCAGTAGTATAGATCTGGGGGGGGTCTACGAGCAGTACTTC. Amino acids: CASSIDLGGVYEQYF.

The CDR3 is CASSESGTGGGYTF. The CDR3 bases are TGCGCCAGCAGCGAATCCGGGACAGGGGGTGGCTACACCTTC. This chain connects TRBV5-1 to TRBJ1-2, with 11 bases fitting TRBD1. The CDR3 runs to 14 residues. Trimming at V came to 4 bases and at J to 7 bases, leaving 6 bases not matched to a gene. Germline CDR1 is SGHRS and CDR2 is YFSETQ.